This paragraph covers one T cell receptor (beta chain) sequence. The data were taken from a study of blood T cells in healthy people across ages. Primed by a sample-barcoded 5' primer and a J-beta primer mix, a second PCR proceeded for about 7 to 11 cycles. Any given sample supplied a minimum of 3 million CDR3-containing paired-end reads. Using its own MiXCR run on the 5' RACE reads, TCRdb lists one record per CDR3 protein. The sample carries about 640,000 distinct CDR3 sequences, under 70% recorded once. The germline V gene has CDR1 MNHEY and CDR2 SMNVEV (reference sequence). The CDR3 covers 15 residues.

Sequenced sample: blood. The TCR sequence derives from a man aged 55 to 70 in good health. This chain links TRBV27 with TRBJ2-4; 10 bases line up with TRBD1. The DNA end is a closer match to TRBJ2-5, so the J assignment may be wrong. The CDR3 DNA reads as TGTGCCAGCAGCAAGACAGGGGGCGTATCATCGACCCAGTACTTC. This sequence encodes CASSKTGGVSSTQYF.